One sample yielded the 10 T cell receptor beta chains listed below, sequenced in a study of beta chain features in type 1 diabetes (dated by TCRdb to between 2018 and 2020). Libraries were built with the immunoSEQ multiplex PCR assay. The entire amount of isolated RNA was reverse transcribed using the High Capacity cDNA Reverse Transcription Kit, so the sequenced TCRB transcripts were expressed ones. TCRdb's version of the immuneACCESS table is confined to in-frame rearrangements and falls short of the full clone set. An unresolved V gene accounts for under half of the shortfall where checked; the remainder is of unknown origin. The sample data list 150,000 to 200,000 clones, and about 9.8% of these were observed just once. Jointly, the top ten make up under 2.5% of the sample. The specimen sequenced was central memory CD4+ T cells from blood. These receptors all come from a woman younger than 30 in good health.

The table lists this clone with a few counts. This chain connects TRBV5-1 to TRBJ2-5; the match to TRBD2 covers 10 bases. Losses at the gene ends were 0 bases for V and 5 bases for J; bases not matched to a gene: 1. The CDR3 runs 14 residues. Germline assignment: CDR1 SGHRS and CDR2 YFSETQ. In DNA, the CDR3 is TGCGCCAGCAGCTTGGGAGCGGGAGGGGAGACCCAGTACTTC. This sequence encodes CASSLGAGGETQYF.

The chain employs TRBV6-1 and TRBJ2-7; weak D call: TRBD1 (6 bases). CDR1 MNHNS and CDR2 SASEGT come from the germline V gene. CDR3 length: 12 residues. Trimming shortened V by 5 bases and J by 7 bases, and 12 bases separated the two germline ends. CDR3 sequence (DNA): TGTGCCAGCAGTACAGGGCTGGGTGAGCAGTACTTC. Amino acid sequence: CASSTGLGEQYF.

This clone was picked up a small number of times. This chain uses TRBV6-1 with TRBJ2-7; D is possibly TRBD2 (6 bases). Germline CDR1 MNHNS, CDR2 SASEGT. CDR3 size: 15 residues. V lost 2 bases, J lost 2 bases, and 13 bases lay in between. The CDR3 reads CASSESGTFAYEQYF. CDR3 DNA: TGTGCCAGCAGTGAATCGGGGACTTTCGCCTACGAGCAGTACTTC.

This clone has more than one count but fewer than ten. V and J are TRBV7-6 and TRBJ1-1; D ambiguous. Germline CDR1 SGHVS, CDR2 FNYEAQ. V shed 8 bases and J shed 0 bases, with 10 bases lying between them. The CDR3 totals 13 residues. The CDR3 loop is CASYGRLNTEAFF. In DNA form, the CDR3 reads TGTGCCAGCTACGGCAGGTTGAACACTGAAGCTTTCTTT.

Only a few counts were recorded for this clone. The chain recombines TRBV18 with TRBJ1-4, with 9 bases fitting TRBD1. J was trimmed by 5 bases and V by 0 bases; bases with no gene match: 1. The CDR3 extends over 15 amino acids. Germline V lookup: CDR1 KGHSH, CDR2 LQKENI. The CDR3, as DNA: TGTGCCAGCTCACCACCGGGACAGGGCAATGAAAAACTGTTTTTT. Protein sequence: CASSPPGQGNEKLFF.

The chain employs TRBV7-8 and TRBJ1-2; weak D call: TRBD1 (5 bases). The CDR3 is 16 residues long. V gave up 5 bases and J gave up 5 bases, with 21 bases separating them. The germline V gene encodes CDR1 SGHVS and CDR2 FQNEAQ. The CDR3 loop is CASSRAPPGGIYGYTF. CDR3 in DNA: TGTGCCAGCAGCCGAGCCCCTCCGGGGGGGATTTATGGCTACACCTTC. The variable domain in full, completed from reference TRBV7-8 and TRBJ1-2, reads GAGVSQSPRYKVAKRGQDVALRCDPISGHVSLFWYQQALGQGPEFLTYFQNEAQLDKSGLPSDRFFAERPEGSVSTLKIQRTQQEDSAVYLCASSRAPPGGIYGYTFGSGTRLTVV.

The gene calls are TRBV7-2 and TRBJ2-3; D is perhaps TRBD2 (5 bases). CDR3 length: 13 amino acids. V was trimmed by 5 bases and J by 4 bases, leaving 10 bases between them. Germline V gene lookup returns CDR1 SGHTA and CDR2 FQGNSA. Written as DNA, the CDR3 is TGTGCCAGCAGCCGCCCGGGGTCAGATACGCAGTATTTT. The encoded protein is CASSRPGSDTQYF.

The rearrangement uses TRBV18 and TRBJ1-2; 8 nucleotides match TRBD1. Germline V lookup: CDR1 KGHSH, CDR2 LQKENI. V lost 5 bases, J lost 6 bases, and 8 bases stayed unmatched. CDR3 size: 14 residues. The CDR3 DNA sequence: TGTGCCAGCTCAGGCACAGGACAGGGCGATGGCTACACCTTC. Translating gives CASSGTGQGDGYTF.

This clone was counted between two and nine times. The rearrangement joins TRBV29-1 to TRBJ1-2; 12 bases are shared with TRBD1. V gave up 3 bases and J gave up 8 bases; unmatched junction bases: 10. The germline CDR1 and CDR2 sequences are SQVTM and ANQGSEA. The CDR3 is made up of 15 amino acids. In nucleotides, the CDR3 is TGCAGCGTTGAGTACCGGGACAGGGGGCGGAGAGGCTACACCTTC. It translates to CSVEYRDRGRRGYTF.

The CDR3 DNA reads as TGTGCCAGCAGTTTACCGGGGGGCTACAATGAGCAGTTCTTC. Protein: CASSLPGGYNEQFF. The rearrangement joins TRBV28 to TRBJ2-1; 7 positions match TRBD2. Losses at the gene ends were 2 bases for V and 3 bases for J; bases not matched to a gene: 1. This CDR3 has 14 residues. Germline V CDR1 and CDR2: MDHEN, SYDVKM.